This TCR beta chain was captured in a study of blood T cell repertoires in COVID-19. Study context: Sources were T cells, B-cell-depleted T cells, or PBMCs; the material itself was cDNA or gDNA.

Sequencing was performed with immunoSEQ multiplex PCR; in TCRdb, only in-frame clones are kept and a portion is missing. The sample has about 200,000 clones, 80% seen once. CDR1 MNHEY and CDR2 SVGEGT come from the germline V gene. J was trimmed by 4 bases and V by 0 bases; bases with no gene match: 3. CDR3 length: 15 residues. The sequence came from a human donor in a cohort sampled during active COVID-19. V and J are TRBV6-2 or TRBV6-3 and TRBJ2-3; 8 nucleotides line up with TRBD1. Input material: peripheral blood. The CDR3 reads CASSYSPGGSDTQYF. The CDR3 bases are TGTGCCAGCAGTTACTCGCCAGGGGGCTCAGATACGCAGTATTTT.